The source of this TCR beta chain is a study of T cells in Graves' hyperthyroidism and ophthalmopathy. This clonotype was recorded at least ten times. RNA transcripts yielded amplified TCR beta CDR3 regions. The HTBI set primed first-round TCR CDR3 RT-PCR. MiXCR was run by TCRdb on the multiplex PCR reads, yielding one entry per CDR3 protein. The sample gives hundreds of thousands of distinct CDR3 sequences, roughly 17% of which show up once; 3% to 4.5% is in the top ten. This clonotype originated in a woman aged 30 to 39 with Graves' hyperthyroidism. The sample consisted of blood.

The CDR3 bases are TGTGCCAGCAGTCCCCCCCCAGGGAATGAGCAGTTCTTC. This sequence encodes CASSPPPGNEQFF. The genes are TRBV27 and TRBJ2-1, with a tentative D call TRBD1 (5 bases). The CDR3 runs 13 residues. The germline gives CDR1 MNHEY, CDR2 SMNVEV (reference sequence). V was pared by 5 bases and J by 7 bases, with 12 bases between.